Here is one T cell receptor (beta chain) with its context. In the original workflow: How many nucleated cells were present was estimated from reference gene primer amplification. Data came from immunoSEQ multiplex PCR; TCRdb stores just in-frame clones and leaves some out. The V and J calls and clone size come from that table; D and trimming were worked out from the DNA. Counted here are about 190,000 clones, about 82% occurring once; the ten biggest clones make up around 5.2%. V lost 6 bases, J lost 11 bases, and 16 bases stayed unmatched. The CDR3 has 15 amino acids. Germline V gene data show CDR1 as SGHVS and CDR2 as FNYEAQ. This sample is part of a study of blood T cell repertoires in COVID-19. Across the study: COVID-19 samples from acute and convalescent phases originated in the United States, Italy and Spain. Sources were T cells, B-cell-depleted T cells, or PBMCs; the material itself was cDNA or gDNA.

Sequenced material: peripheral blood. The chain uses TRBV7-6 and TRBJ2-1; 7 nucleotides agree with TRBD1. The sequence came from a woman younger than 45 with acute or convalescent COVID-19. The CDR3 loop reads CASSRDRPTLSQQFF. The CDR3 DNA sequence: TGTGCCAGCAGTAGGGACAGACCCACACTTAGCCAGCAGTTCTTC.